Sequencing of this TCR beta chain was carried out in a study of T cell responses to AZD1222 COVID-19 vaccine. Study-wide results and caveats: CD4 TCRs associated with vaccination spanned spike, dominating at 160-218 and 743-854. Scientists sampled the repertoires only once the peak T cell response had passed. Baseline serostatus was positive in only a handful of AZD1222 recipients.

Points on this clone: Its target is not known.

Clones were read by immunoSEQ multiplex PCR, and TCRdb kept only the in-frame ones, dropping some. The repertoire holds just under 150,000 clones, 88% seen once, with 4.5% to 5.5% in the top ten. The CDR3 is 15 residues long. J gave up 3 bases and V 2 bases, and 6 bases lay outside the gene matches. The germline gives CDR1 MNHEY, CDR2 SVGAGI. The material sequenced was peripheral blood, taken 28 days after the second dose of the MenACWY control vaccine. The V gene is TRBV6-5, the J gene TRBJ2-7, with 8 bases that match TRBD1. The sequence was collected from an adult who received the MenACWY meningococcal vaccine as a control. The CDR3 region is CASSYTGTGRYEQYF. In nucleotides, the CDR3 is TGTGCCAGCAGTTACACCGGGACAGGTCGCTACGAGCAGTACTTC.